Presented here are 32 T cell receptor beta chains from one specimen sequenced in a study of T cell changes during pregnancy in multiple sclerosis. Profiled with immunoSEQ multiplex PCR; TCRdb holds only in-frame clones, not every one. Here the sample spans 50,000 to 80,000 clones, around nine tenths being singletons. Source: CD8+ T cells from peripheral blood mononuclear cells, taken before pregnancy. The receptors come from a female donor with multiple sclerosis, enrolled in a pregnancy study.

A single count supports this clone. The chain joins TRBV13 to TRBJ2-1, with 9 bases identical to TRBD1. Germline CDR1 is PRHDT and CDR2 is FYEKMQ (reference sequence). V was pared by 5 bases and J by 0 bases, with 11 bases of the junction left unmatched. This CDR3 is built from 18 residues. CDR3 nucleotide sequence: TGTGCCAGCAGCGAGGGAGGACAGGGGTTAAGCTCCTACAATGAGCAGTTCTTC. It translates to CASSEGGQGLSSYNEQFF.

This clone was detected only once. This chain connects TRBV18 to TRBJ2-4; D perhaps matches TRBD1 (6 bases). Germline lookup yields CDR1 KGHSH and CDR2 LQKENI. The CDR3 runs 17 residues. V was pared by 3 bases and J by 6 bases, with 21 bases between. CDR3 coding DNA: TGTGCCAGCTCACCCGAACTAGACAGGCGGTTACCAAACATTCAGTACTTC. Residues: CASSPELDRRLPNIQYF. Looking up the rest from reference TRBV18 and TRBJ2-4 gives the full variable domain: NAGVMQNPRHLVRRRGQEARLRCSPMKGHSHVYWYRQLPEEGLKFMVYLQKENIIDESGMPKERFSAEFPKEGPSILRIQQVVRGDSAAYFCASSPELDRRLPNIQYFGAGTRLSVL.

This clone was observed once. The V call is TRBV7-6, the J call TRBJ1-6; D gene ambiguous. Deletions cut 1 base from V and 4 bases from J, with 8 bases between. CDR1 and CDR2 from the germline V gene are SGHVS and FNYEAQ. The CDR3 contains 15 residues. In DNA, the CDR3 is TGTGCCAGCAGCTTAGAAACAGAATATAATTCACCCCTCCACTTT. The encoded protein is CASSLETEYNSPLHF.

This sequence joins TRBV7-9 and TRBJ2-5; TRBD2 matches 7 bases. The CDR3 extends over 14 amino acids. J was trimmed by 5 bases and V by 5 bases; bases with no gene match: 8. Germline CDR1 SEHNR, CDR2 FQNEAQ (reference sequence). CDR3 coding DNA: TGTGCCAGCAGCCTCGGCGGGGGTGGGGAGACCCAGTACTTC. It codes for CASSLGGGGETQYF.

This clone was seen many times. This chain connects TRBV6-1 to TRBJ1-1; TRBD1 matches at 10 bases. This CDR3 is built from 14 residues. CDR1 and CDR2 from the germline V gene are MNHNS and SASEGT. The V gene end was trimmed by 1 base and the J gene end by 4 bases; junction bases not matched to a gene: 0. CDR3 DNA: TGTGCCAGCAGTGAAGGGACAGGGGGCACTGAAGCTTTCTTT. This translates into CASSEGTGGTEAFF.

Here the CDR3 DNA reads TGTGCCAGCAGTTTACGACAGAACTATGGCTACACCTTC. Translation: CASSLRQNYGYTF. The chain recombines TRBV27 with TRBJ1-2; possible D gene TRBD1, 5 bases. This CDR3 contains 13 residues. CDR1 is MNHEY and CDR2 is SMNVEV in the germline V gene (reference sequence). V gave up 2 bases and J gave up 2 bases, with 6 bases separating them.

The chain recombines TRBV5-6 with TRBJ1-1; TRBD1 is a possible D gene (5 bases). This CDR3 comprises 13 residues. The V end was cut by 6 bases, the J end by 1 base, with 10 bases between. The germline gives CDR1 SGHDT, CDR2 YYEEEE. CDR3 sequence: CASTLGGNTEAFF. The CDR3 bases are TGTGCCAGCACCCTCGGGGGGAACACTGAAGCTTTCTTT.

The genes are TRBV14 and TRBJ1-2, with 7 nucleotides matching TRBD1. The germline CDR1 and CDR2 sequences are SGHDN and FVKESK. The ends lost 4 bases at V and 6 bases at J; junction bases unmatched: 11. The CDR3 length is 15 residues. The CDR3 region has the DNA TGTGCCAGCAGCCTCGGCTCGACAGGGTTGGATGGCTACACCTTC. It yields the protein CASSLGSTGLDGYTF.

The gene calls are TRBV13 and TRBJ2-3, with D perhaps matching TRBD2 (6 bases). Germline-derived CDR1 and CDR2 are PRHDT and FYEKMQ (reference sequence). Deletions cut 6 bases from V and 0 bases from J, with 22 bases between. This CDR3 contains 18 residues. CDR3 sequence (DNA): TGTGCCAGCAGTACTCCGTTGGGGGGAGTGGAGAGCACAGATACGCAGTATTTT. This encodes CASSTPLGGVESTDTQYF.

The chain uses TRBV27 and TRBJ1-2; possibly TRBD1 for D (6 bases). This CDR3 is built from 12 residues. Germline V gene data show CDR1 as MNHEY and CDR2 as SMNVEV (reference sequence). Trimming took off 10 bases at V and 7 bases at J, with 16 bases between the two ends. CDR3 protein: CATNDRFFGYTF. CDR3 DNA: TGTGCCACCAACGACAGGTTCTTTGGCTACACCTTC.

This chain links TRBV2 with TRBJ1-2, with TRBD1 identical over 8 bases. Germline V lookup: CDR1 SNHLY, CDR2 FYNNEI. The CDR3 contains 16 residues. J lost 5 bases, V lost 7 bases, and 15 bases had no gene match. The CDR3 DNA is TGTGCCAGCACCCAAGGCAGGACAGGGCGAGAATATGGCTACACCTTC. Protein: CASTQGRTGREYGYTF.

This chain joins TRBV6-4 and TRBJ2-2; unclear D gene. This CDR3 is 12 amino acids long. Germline CDR1 and CDR2: MRHNA and SNTAGT. Trimming pared 5 bases from V and 6 bases from J, leaving 7 bases between. The CDR3 sequence: CASSSAAGELFF. In DNA form, the CDR3 reads TGTGCCAGCAGTAGCGCGGCCGGGGAGCTGTTTTTT.

The gene calls are TRBV19 and TRBJ1-1; TRBD1 is a possible D gene (5 bases). Trimming removed 3 bases from V and 4 bases from J, with 12 bases in between. This CDR3 is 14 amino acids long. The germline CDR1 and CDR2 sequences are LNHDA and SQIVND (reference sequence). The CDR3 here is CASSMWQGTTEAFF. The DNA for the CDR3 is TGTGCCAGTAGTATGTGGCAGGGAACCACTGAAGCTTTCTTT. Full variable domain (missing parts from reference TRBV19 and TRBJ1-1): DGGITQSPKYLFRKEGQNVTLSCEQNLNHDAMYWYRQDPGQGLRLIYYSQIVNDFQKGDIAEGYSVSREKKESFPLTVTSAQKNPTAFYLCASSMWQGTTEAFFGQGTRLTVV.

This clone occurred once. This sequence joins TRBV4-1 and TRBJ2-7, with a weak D call TRBD2 (6 bases). V gave up 1 base and J gave up 3 bases, with 7 bases separating them. Germline CDR1 and CDR2: MGHRA and YSYEKL. CDR3 length equals 13 residues. The CDR3 DNA is TGCGCCAGCAGCCAAGGGGAGGTCTACGAGCAGTACTTC. Translation gives CASSQGEVYEQYF.

This clone was seen once. This chain joins TRBV19 and TRBJ2-1; 8 nucleotides agree with TRBD1. This CDR3 spans 13 amino acids. Germline V lookup: CDR1 LNHDA, CDR2 SQIVND (reference sequence). J was trimmed by 9 bases and V by 6 bases; bases with no gene match: 7. DNA for the CDR3: TGTGCCAGTAGCAACCCAGGGGGCAGTGAGCAGTTCTTC. Translation gives CASSNPGGSEQFF.

The CDR3 DNA reads as TGTGCCAGCAGCGTAGCCGACAGCTCTGGAAACACCATATATTTT. Protein sequence: CASSVADSSGNTIYF. The chain recombines TRBV9 with TRBJ1-3; D might be TRBD1 (5 bases). V gave up 0 bases and J gave up 0 bases, with 7 bases separating them. The germline V gene has CDR1 SGDLS and CDR2 YYNGEE. The CDR3 runs to 15 residues.

The chain recombines TRBV13 with TRBJ2-1, with D perhaps matching TRBD2 (5 bases). Germline V gene data show CDR1 as PRHDT and CDR2 as FYEKMQ (reference sequence). The ends were cut back, 3 bases at V and 5 bases at J, with 5 bases in the middle. This CDR3 region has 12 residues. The CDR3 protein is CASSFGDNEQFF. Written as DNA, the CDR3 is TGTGCCAGCAGCTTCGGGGACAATGAGCAGTTCTTC.

Regarding this clone: Additional DNA sequences in this sample encode the identical CDR3. This chain joins TRBV9 and TRBJ1-3; 7 positions agree with TRBD1. The CDR3 extends over 14 amino acids. Trimming took 0 bases from V and 7 from J; bases not matched to a gene: 4. CDR1 and CDR2 from the germline V gene are SGDLS and YYNGEE. This chain's CDR3 is CASSVGSGGNTIYF. CDR3 DNA sequence: TGTGCCAGCAGCGTAGGATCAGGGGGGAACACCATATATTTT.

This chain connects TRBV9 to TRBJ2-5, with D possibly matching TRBD2 (6 bases). CDR1 and CDR2 from the germline V gene are SGDLS and YYNGEE. The CDR3 contains 15 residues. V was clipped by 4 bases and J by 2 bases, with 15 bases between them. CDR3 sequence reads: CASSQSQGLQETQYF. In DNA, the CDR3 is TGTGCCAGCAGCCAATCCCAGGGACTTCAAGAGACCCAGTACTTC.

V usage is TRBV6-5 and J usage is TRBJ1-2; 7 nucleotides match TRBD1. The CDR3 length is 11 residues. Trimming removed 4 bases from V and 8 bases from J; junction bases left unmatched: 1. Per the germline V gene, CDR1 is MNHEY and CDR2 is SVGAGI. The CDR3 DNA is TGTGCCAGCAGTTCGGGACAGGGCTACACCTTC. Its translation: CASSSGQGYTF.

The J gene is TRBJ1-3, the V gene TRBV5-6, with TRBD1 matching over 12 bases. CDR1 and CDR2 (germline): SGHDT, YYEEEE. The CDR3 contains 15 residues. V shed 2 bases, J shed 4 bases, and the junction held 1 base outside the gene matches. The CDR3 loop is CASSFGTGGGNTIYF. Written as DNA, the CDR3 is TGTGCCAGCAGCTTTGGGACAGGGGGCGGAAACACCATATATTTT.

The chain couples TRBV7-3 to TRBJ2-1; 12 bases fit TRBD2. V gave up 4 bases and J gave up 8 bases; unmatched junction bases: 12. The CDR3 is 17 amino acids. Per germline, CDR1 SGHTA and CDR2 FQGTGA. The CDR3 sequence: CASSSKTLAGGPHEQFF. CDR3 sequence (DNA): TGTGCCAGCAGCTCAAAAACCCTAGCGGGGGGGCCACATGAGCAGTTCTTC.

This chain joins TRBV19 and TRBJ2-3; 8 bases align to TRBD2. The CDR3 loop spans 14 amino acids. The junction had 0 bases not matched to a gene; V was cut back by 1 base and J by 3 bases. Germline V gene data show CDR1 as LNHDA and CDR2 as SQIVND (reference sequence). This CDR3 is CASSIGLATDTQYF. The CDR3 region has the DNA TGTGCCAGTAGTATAGGACTAGCGACAGATACGCAGTATTTT.

V gene TRBV6-1 combines with J gene TRBJ2-5, with 10 bases aligning to TRBD2. Germline CDR1 and CDR2: MNHNS and SASEGT. Trimming took 1 base from V and 3 from J; bases not matched to a gene: 8. The CDR3 has 17 amino acids. CDR3 sequence: CASSEGVVAGGEETQYF. The CDR3 DNA reads TGTGCCAGCAGTGAAGGGGTGGTAGCGGGGGGTGAAGAGACCCAGTACTTC.

This rearrangement joins TRBV5-4 to TRBJ2-3, with 9 bases that match TRBD2. This CDR3 spans 16 amino acids. Germline-derived CDR1 and CDR2 are SGHNT and YYREEE (reference sequence). V dropped 2 bases and J dropped 6; count of bases not matched to a gene: 10. CDR3 DNA sequence: TGTGCCAGCAGCTTTGAAAGCGGGGGGCCGGGGGATACGCAGTATTTT. It yields the protein CASSFESGGPGDTQYF.

The V and J genes are TRBV30 and TRBJ2-7; TRBD2 matches 9 bases. Germline V gene data show CDR1 as GTSNPN and CDR2 as SVGIG (reference sequence). The CDR3 totals 11 residues. J lost 7 bases, V lost 4 bases, and 2 bases had no gene match. Here the CDR3 DNA reads TGTGCCTGGACTAGCGGGGCAGAGCAGTACTTC. Translation: CAWTSGAEQYF.

The V and J genes are TRBV6-5 and TRBJ2-7; 9 positions match TRBD2. Germline V gene data show CDR1 as MNHEY and CDR2 as SVGAGI. This CDR3 comprises 16 residues. The V segment lost 0 bases and the J segment 2 bases; nucleotides outside the gene matches: 5. In nucleotides, the CDR3 is TGTGCCAGCAGTTACTCGGCAGCGGGGGGAACCTACGAGCAGTACTTC. It codes for CASSYSAAGGTYEQYF.

The chain recombines TRBV13 with TRBJ1-1; D is unresolved. Germline values: CDR1 PRHDT, CDR2 FYEKMQ (reference sequence). The germline V and J ends were trimmed by 0 bases and 3 bases, with 8 bases remaining between them. The CDR3 totals 14 residues. CDR3 residues: CASSLGGEDTEAFF. The CDR3 coding sequence is TGTGCCAGCAGCTTAGGCGGGGAGGACACTGAAGCTTTCTTT.

The chain uses TRBV15 and TRBJ2-3; 9 bases agree with TRBD2. Trimming removed 4 bases from V and 1 base from J; junction bases left unmatched: 6. The CDR3 has 16 amino acids. Germline lookup yields CDR1 LNHNV and CDR2 YYDKDF (reference sequence). In DNA, the CDR3 is TGTGCCACCAGCACCCTTAGCGGGGGTGGCACAGATACGCAGTATTTT. Its protein product is CATSTLSGGGTDTQYF.

The V gene is TRBV4-1, the J gene TRBJ2-5; 8 nucleotides match TRBD2. CDR1 MGHRA and CDR2 YSYEKL come from the germline V gene. J gave up 7 bases and V 0 bases, and 10 bases lay outside the gene matches. This CDR3 comprises 16 residues. The CDR3 is CASSQEFGGEPATQYF. CDR3 DNA: TGCGCCAGCAGCCAAGAGTTCGGGGGGGAACCCGCGACCCAGTACTTC.

The gene calls are TRBV5-6 and TRBJ1-6; D ambiguous. The ends were cut back, 0 bases at V and 3 bases at J, with 7 bases in the middle. CDR1 and CDR2 (germline): SGHDT, YYEEEE. CDR3 size: 15 residues. The CDR3 DNA is TGTGCCAGCAGCTTGGGGCGGATCTATAATTCACCCCTCCACTTT. It is translated as CASSLGRIYNSPLHF.

The V gene is TRBV2, the J gene TRBJ1-5; no firm D call. The CDR3 has 14 residues. Trimming pared 6 bases from V and 0 bases from J, leaving 9 bases between. The germline gives CDR1 SNHLY, CDR2 FYNNEI. CDR3 loop: CASRGDISNQPQHF. CDR3 bases: TGTGCCAGCAGGGGCGATATTAGCAATCAGCCCCAGCATTTT.